The 24 T cell receptor beta chains below were found in one sample sequenced in a study of T-cell reconstitution after alpha-beta-depleted transplantation in children. For TCRbeta, the library was prepared with unique molecular identifiers. TCRdb re-called the PCR reads with MiXCR, one entry per CDR3 protein. The sample carries 350,000 to 450,000 distinct CDR3 sequences, about a fifth recorded once. The starting material was PBMCs from the stem cell graft donor, obtained from the stem cell graft. The origin of the receptors is a human donor who donated a stem cell graft to a child with acute myeloid leukemia.

This clonotype was picked up many times. The V gene is TRBV15, the J gene TRBJ1-5, with D maybe TRBD1 (5 bases). Trimming took off 0 bases at V and 1 base at J, with 7 bases between the two ends. Germline V lookup: CDR1 LNHNV, CDR2 YYDKDF (reference sequence). The CDR3 has 15 residues. The CDR3 DNA follows: TGTGCCACCAGCAGAGATCCAGGGAGCAATCAGCCCCAGCATTTT. Encoded protein: CATSRDPGSNQPQHF.

This clonotype was picked up many times. The CDR3 here is CASSELGEGDEQYF. The CDR3 region has the DNA TGTGCCAGCAGTGAGCTGGGGGAAGGCGACGAGCAGTACTTC. The chain uses TRBV25-1 and TRBJ2-7; the D gene could be TRBD1 or TRBD2 (5 bases each). This CDR3 spans 14 amino acids. Trimming shortened V by 3 bases and J by 5 bases, and 14 bases separated the two germline ends. Germline V CDR1 and CDR2: MGHDK, SYGVNS.

The chain carries TRBV25-1 and TRBJ2-7; possibly TRBD1 for D (5 bases). Germline V gene sequence: CDR1 MGHDK, CDR2 SYGVNS. CDR3 length equals 15 residues. V gave up 5 bases and J gave up 4 bases, with 18 bases separating them. CDR3 in amino acids: CASSLQGKKGYEQYF. The DNA for the CDR3 is TGTGCCAGCAGTCTCCAAGGAAAAAAGGGGTACGAGCAGTACTTC.

This clonotype was counted ten times or more. J is TRBJ2-1 and V is TRBV20-1; TRBD2 might be the D (5 bases). The CDR3 runs 15 residues. The germline CDR1 and CDR2 sequences are DFQATT and SNEGSKA (reference sequence). The ends were cut back, 4 bases at V and 7 bases at J, with 20 bases in the middle. In DNA, the CDR3 is TGCAGTGCTATTAGCGTCCTAGTCTCGGGAAATGAGCAGTTCTTC. Translating gives CSAISVLVSGNEQFF.

This clonotype has just a few counts. This chain uses TRBV7-6 with TRBJ2-2; 8 bases line up with TRBD1. The CDR3 totals 16 residues. V shed 6 bases and J 5 bases; nucleotides not matched to a gene: 11. From germline, CDR1 is SGHVS and CDR2 FNYEAQ. The CDR3 coding sequence is TGTGCCAGCAGGGGAAACAGGGGGAGTGGGACCGGGGAGCTGTTTTTT. Translated: CASRGNRGSGTGELFF.

This clonotype was found a few times. The CDR3 nucleotides are TGTGCCAGCACTCACAGGTCCAGCTCCTACAATGAGCAGTTCTTC. As protein: CASTHRSSSYNEQFF. The V call is TRBV27, the J call TRBJ2-1, with D perhaps matching TRBD1 (5 bases). The CDR3 has 15 amino acids. Trimming took 7 bases from V and 0 from J, leaving 13 bases between them. Germline V gene data show CDR1 as MNHEY and CDR2 as SMNVEV (reference sequence).

This sequence joins TRBV20-1 and TRBJ2-3; 8 nucleotides line up with TRBD2. The CDR3 extends over 16 amino acids. Germline trimming cut 8 bases from V and 1 base from J; bases unmatched to any gene: 14. The germline V gene has CDR1 DFQATT and CDR2 SNEGSKA (reference sequence). The CDR3 DNA follows: TGCAGTAACCTACGGCCTGGGCGGGAGGGCACAGATACGCAGTATTTT. This sequence encodes CSNLRPGREGTDTQYF.

This clonotype was picked up a small number of times. This chain connects TRBV25-1 to TRBJ2-7; D may be TRBD2 (5 bases). The V end lost 4 bases, the J end lost 2 bases, and 15 bases lay between the germline ends. The CDR3 has 15 amino acids. CDR1 MGHDK and CDR2 SYGVNS come from the germline V gene. This CDR3 reads CASSASGKSPYEQYF. The CDR3 bases are TGTGCCAGCAGTGCTTCCGGGAAGTCCCCCTACGAGCAGTACTTC.

The V gene is TRBV7-8, the J gene TRBJ1-3; D remains unclear. The CDR3 is made up of 15 amino acids. V lost 1 base and J lost 0, with 7 bases in between. CDR1 SGHVS and CDR2 FQNEAQ come from the germline V gene. The CDR3 DNA follows: TGTGCCAGCAGCTTAGGAAGGAGCTCTGGAAACACCATATATTTT. This gives the protein CASSLGRSSGNTIYF. The full variable domain, rest sourced from reference TRBV7-8 and TRBJ1-3, is GAGVSQSPRYKVAKRGQDVALRCDPISGHVSLFWYQQALGQGPEFLTYFQNEAQLDKSGLPSDRFFAERPEGSVSTLKIQRTQQEDSAVYLCASSLGRSSGNTIYFGEGSWLTVV.

V is TRBV12-3 or TRBV12-4 and J is TRBJ2-1; D is perhaps TRBD2 (5 bases). Deletions cut 5 bases from V and 8 bases from J, with 7 bases between. CDR3 length: 11 residues. The CDR3 DNA sequence: TGTGCCAGCAGTACTAGGGATGAGCAGTTCTTC. It specifies CASSTRDEQFF.

The rearrangement links TRBV5-1 to TRBJ1-1, with 10 bases lining up with TRBD1. Germline assignment: CDR1 SGHRS and CDR2 YFSETQ. The CDR3 totals 14 residues. J was trimmed by 5 bases and V by 4 bases; bases with no gene match: 5. The CDR3 DNA follows: TGCGCCAGCAGCCAAGACAGGGGGCAGACTGAAGCTTTCTTT. As protein: CASSQDRGQTEAFF.

The genes are TRBV14 and TRBJ2-1; 9 positions match TRBD2. CDR3 length equals 16 residues. Germline lookup yields CDR1 SGHDN and CDR2 FVKESK. With 4 bases clipped from V and 6 bases from J, the junction kept 10 bases outside the gene matches. The CDR3 is CASSPLGREGRNEQFF. The CDR3 DNA reads TGTGCCAGCAGCCCCTTAGGGCGGGAGGGCCGCAATGAGCAGTTCTTC.

V gene TRBV12-3 or TRBV12-4 combines with J gene TRBJ1-2; D uncertain. The CDR3 loop spans 14 amino acids. Trimming stripped 3 bases from V and 1 base from J, with 9 bases between. CDR3 nucleotide sequence: TGTGCCAGCAGTTTCGACAACGGTAACTATGGCTACACCTTC. It translates to CASSFDNGNYGYTF.

A few counts support this clonotype. The chain couples TRBV15 to TRBJ2-1; 8 positions match TRBD2. The germline V gene encodes CDR1 LNHNV and CDR2 YYDKDF (reference sequence). Trimming took 4 bases from V and 16 from J; bases not matched to a gene: 12. The CDR3 consists of 13 residues. CDR3 nucleotide sequence: TGTGCCACCAGCACCAACCTAATAGCGGGGACTTTCTTC. Protein sequence: CATSTNLIAGTFF.

Only a few counts were recorded for this clonotype. This chain connects TRBV7-6 to TRBJ2-7; 10 nucleotides line up with TRBD1. Trimming removed 5 bases from V and 3 bases from J; junction bases left unmatched: 7. Looked up from germline, CDR1 is SGHVS and CDR2 is FNYEAQ. CDR3 length: 15 residues. CDR3 in amino acids: CASSQPGTGDYEQYF. CDR3 DNA: TGTGCCAGCAGCCAACCCGGGACAGGGGACTACGAGCAGTACTTC.

This clonotype was picked up a small number of times. The chain carries TRBV20-1 and TRBJ2-1; no firm D call. This CDR3 spans 12 amino acids. V was trimmed by 7 bases and J by 0 bases, leaving 7 bases between them. Germline-derived CDR1 and CDR2 are DFQATT and SNEGSKA (reference sequence). The CDR3 DNA sequence: TGCAGTGTGGATAACTCCTACAATGAGCAGTTCTTC. The encoded protein is CSVDNSYNEQFF.

Only a few counts were recorded for this clonotype. This chain links TRBV29-1 with TRBJ1-2, with D possibly TRBD1 on 5 matching bases. The CDR3 loop spans 13 amino acids. The V end lost 1 base, the J end lost 8 bases, and 14 bases lay between the germline ends. CDR1 is SQVTM and CDR2 is ANQGSEA in the germline V gene. The CDR3 loop is CSVEGGRAGGYTF. CDR3 sequence (DNA): TGCAGCGTTGAAGGGGGCAGGGCTGGAGGCTACACCTTC. The complete variable domain, with remaining parts taken from reference TRBV29-1 and TRBJ1-2, reads SAVISQKPSRDICQRGTSLTIQCQVDSQVTMMFWYRQQPGQSLTLIATANQGSEATYESGFVIDKFPISRPNLTFSTLTVSNMSPEDSSIYLCSVEGGRAGGYTFGSGTRLTVV.

The rearrangement joins TRBV20-1 to TRBJ2-2; no definite D call. The CDR3 is made up of 15 amino acids. V lost 2 bases to trimming and J lost 0 bases, with 10 bases between them. Germline V lookup: CDR1 DFQATT, CDR2 SNEGSKA (reference sequence). CDR3 in amino acids: CSARRQGANTGELFF. CDR3 sequence (DNA): TGCAGTGCTAGACGACAAGGAGCGAACACCGGGGAGCTGTTTTTT.

The sample holds many counts of this clonotype. The chain recombines TRBV27 with TRBJ2-1; D gene uncertain. CDR1 is MNHEY, CDR2 SMNVEV, per germline (reference sequence). The CDR3 is 13 residues long. V was shortened by 6 bases and J by 9 bases, with 15 bases between the two germline ends. The CDR3 sequence: CASSLAPGGEQFF. The CDR3 region has the DNA TGTGCCAGCAGCTTGGCCCCGGGCGGTGAGCAGTTCTTC.

At least ten counts were recorded for this clonotype. V is TRBV6-1 and J is TRBJ1-2; 11 nucleotides agree with TRBD1. The CDR3 contains 13 residues. V was clipped by 11 bases and J by 4 bases; unmatched bases: 6. Germline CDR1 reads MNHNS; CDR2 reads SASEGT. The CDR3 is CAAGQGATYGYTF. The CDR3 DNA reads as TGTGCCGCCGGACAGGGGGCGACCTATGGCTACACCTTC.

This clonotype has ten or more counts. The chain joins TRBV10-3 to TRBJ2-2; 11 bases are a match to TRBD2. From germline, CDR1 is ENHRY and CDR2 SYGVKD. The V segment lost 5 bases and the J segment 5 bases; nucleotides outside the gene matches: 1. CDR3 size: 14 residues. CDR3 region: CAISTSGSTGELFF. CDR3 in DNA: TGTGCCATCAGTACTAGCGGGAGTACCGGGGAGCTGTTTTTT.

The rearrangement joins TRBV7-8 to TRBJ1-6, with a weak D call TRBD1 (6 bases). CDR3 length equals 13 residues. Germline CDR1 reads SGHVS; CDR2 reads FQNEAQ. The V end was cut by 5 bases, the J end by 9 bases, with 11 bases between. This CDR3 reads CASSNRVGSPLHF. The DNA of the CDR3 is TGTGCCAGCAGCAACAGGGTGGGTTCACCCCTCCACTTT.

The genes are TRBV5-8 and TRBJ2-4, with D unclear. With 1 base removed from V and 6 bases from J, the gap between germline ends came to 17 bases. Germline CDR1 is SGHTS and CDR2 is YDEGEE. The CDR3 runs 16 residues. This CDR3 reads CASSLRSGQFGNIQYF. The CDR3 DNA reads TGTGCCAGCAGCTTGCGCTCCGGGCAGTTCGGAAACATTCAGTACTTC.

This chain uses TRBV28 with TRBJ1-5, with D hard to call. In germline, CDR1 is MDHEN, CDR2 SYDVKM. CDR3 length equals 12 residues. Trimming shortened V by 8 bases and J by 7 bases, and 12 bases separated the two germline ends. The CDR3 is CASGSSVQPQHF. DNA of the CDR3: TGTGCCAGCGGGTCGTCTGTACAGCCCCAGCATTTT.